The T cell receptor (beta chain) under discussion was sequenced for a study of monozygotic twins with inflammatory bowel disease. Findings of the study overall: Patients with IBD had less TCRbeta diversity (inverse Simpson) than their healthy co-twins. IBD patients exhibited fewer clonotypes shared with other individuals than healthy twins, particularly with disease activity.

CDR1 and CDR2 from the germline V gene are LGHDT and YNNKEL (reference sequence). The CDR3 length is 14 residues. UMIs that had a 6-nucleotide sample barcode were put in using template switching. TCRdb reprocessed the 5' RACE reads and reports one entry per CDR3 protein, with no DNA. The table for this sample gives about 160,000 distinct CDR3 sequences. Points on this clonotype: Its matching antigen is unknown.

The source material was blood. The chain joins TRBV3-1 to TRBJ1-1. The receptor's source is a human donor with ulcerative colitis or Crohn's disease, or a healthy co-twin of an affected twin (not recorded which). The CDR3 loop reads CASSQVEGNTEAFF. The full variable domain, rest sourced from reference TRBV3-1 and TRBJ1-1, is DTAVSQTPKYLVTQMGNDKSIKCEQNLGHDTMYWYKQDSKKFLKIMFSYNNKELIINETVPNRFSPKSPDKAHLNLHINSLELGDSAVYFCASSQVEGNTEAFFGQGTRLTVV.